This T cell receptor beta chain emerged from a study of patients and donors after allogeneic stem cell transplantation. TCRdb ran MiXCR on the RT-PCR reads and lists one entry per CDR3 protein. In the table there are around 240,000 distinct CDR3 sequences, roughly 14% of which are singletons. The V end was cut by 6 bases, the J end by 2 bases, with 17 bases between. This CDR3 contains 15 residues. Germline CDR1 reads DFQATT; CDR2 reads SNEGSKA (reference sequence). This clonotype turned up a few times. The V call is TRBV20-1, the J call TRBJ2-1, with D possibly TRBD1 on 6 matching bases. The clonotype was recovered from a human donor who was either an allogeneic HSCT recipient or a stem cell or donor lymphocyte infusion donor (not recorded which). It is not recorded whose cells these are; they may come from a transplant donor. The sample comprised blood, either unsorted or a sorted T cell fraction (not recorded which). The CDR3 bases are TGCAGTGCCACCACCAGGGGTGGAACCTACAATGAGCAGTTCTTC. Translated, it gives CSATTRGGTYNEQFF.